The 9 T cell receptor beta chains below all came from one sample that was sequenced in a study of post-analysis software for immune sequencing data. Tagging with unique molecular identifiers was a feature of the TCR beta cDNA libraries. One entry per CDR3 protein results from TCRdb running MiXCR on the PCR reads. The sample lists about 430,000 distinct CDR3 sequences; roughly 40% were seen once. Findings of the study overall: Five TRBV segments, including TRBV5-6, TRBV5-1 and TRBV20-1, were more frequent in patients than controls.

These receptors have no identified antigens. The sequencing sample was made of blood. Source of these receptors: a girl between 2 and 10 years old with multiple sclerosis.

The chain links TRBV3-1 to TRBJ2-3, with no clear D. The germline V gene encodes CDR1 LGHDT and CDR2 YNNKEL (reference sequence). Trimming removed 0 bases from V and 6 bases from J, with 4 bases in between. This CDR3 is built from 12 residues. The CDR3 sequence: CASSQEMDTQYF. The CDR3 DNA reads TGTGCCAGCAGCCAAGAAATGGATACGCAGTATTTT.

In nucleotides, the CDR3 is TGCAGTGCTAGAGAAAGGGACAGCATGGGCTACACCTTC. Protein product: CSARERDSMGYTF. The chain carries TRBV20-1 and TRBJ1-2, with 7 bases fitting TRBD1. Germline V lookup: CDR1 DFQATT, CDR2 SNEGSKA (reference sequence). The CDR3 loop spans 13 amino acids. V gave up 0 bases and J gave up 8 bases; unmatched junction bases: 6.

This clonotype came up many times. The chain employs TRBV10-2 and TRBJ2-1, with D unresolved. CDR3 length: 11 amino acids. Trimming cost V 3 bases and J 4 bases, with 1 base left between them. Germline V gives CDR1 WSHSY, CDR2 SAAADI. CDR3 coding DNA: TGCGCCAGCAGTGAATACAATGAGCAGTTCTTC. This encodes CASSEYNEQFF.

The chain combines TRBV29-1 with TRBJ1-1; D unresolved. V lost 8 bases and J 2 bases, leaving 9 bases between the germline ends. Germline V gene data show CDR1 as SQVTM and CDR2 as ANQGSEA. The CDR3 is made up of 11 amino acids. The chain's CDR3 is CSSAHNTEAFF. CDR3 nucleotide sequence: TGCAGCTCCGCACATAACACTGAAGCTTTCTTT.

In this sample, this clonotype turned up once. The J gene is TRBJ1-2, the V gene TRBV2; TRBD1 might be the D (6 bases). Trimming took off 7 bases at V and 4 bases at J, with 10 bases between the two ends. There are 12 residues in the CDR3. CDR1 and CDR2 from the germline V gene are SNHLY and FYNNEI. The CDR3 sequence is CASKDRSYGYTF. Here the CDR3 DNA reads TGTGCCAGCAAGGACAGATCCTATGGCTACACCTTC.

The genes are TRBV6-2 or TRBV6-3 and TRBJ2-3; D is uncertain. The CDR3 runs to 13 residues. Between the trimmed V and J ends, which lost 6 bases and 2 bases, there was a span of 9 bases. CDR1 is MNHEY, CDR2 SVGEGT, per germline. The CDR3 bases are TGTGCCAGCAGGGCAACCTACACAGATACGCAGTATTTT. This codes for CASRATYTDTQYF.

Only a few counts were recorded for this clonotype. In DNA form, the CDR3 reads TGTGCCAGCAGCGCTCGACTAGGCCAAATAGAGACCCAGTACTTC. Encoded protein: CASSARLGQIETQYF. The chain recombines TRBV7-2 with TRBJ2-5; the D gene is possibly TRBD2 (6 bases). V lost 5 bases and J lost 4, with 17 bases in between. The CDR3 has 15 amino acids. Germline V lookup: CDR1 SGHTA, CDR2 FQGNSA.

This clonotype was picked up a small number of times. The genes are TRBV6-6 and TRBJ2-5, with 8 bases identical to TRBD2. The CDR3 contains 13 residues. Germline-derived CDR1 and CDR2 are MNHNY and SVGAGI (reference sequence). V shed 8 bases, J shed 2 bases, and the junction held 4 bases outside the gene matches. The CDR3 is CASLSGIQETQYF. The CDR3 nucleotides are TGTGCCAGCCTTAGCGGGATTCAAGAGACCCAGTACTTC.

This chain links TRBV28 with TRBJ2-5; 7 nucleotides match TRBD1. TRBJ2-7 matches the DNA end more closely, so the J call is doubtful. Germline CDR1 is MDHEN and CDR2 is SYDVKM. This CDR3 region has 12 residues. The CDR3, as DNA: TGTGCCAGCAGGTCACAGGGGAGCGAGCAGTACTTC. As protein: CASRSQGSEQYF.